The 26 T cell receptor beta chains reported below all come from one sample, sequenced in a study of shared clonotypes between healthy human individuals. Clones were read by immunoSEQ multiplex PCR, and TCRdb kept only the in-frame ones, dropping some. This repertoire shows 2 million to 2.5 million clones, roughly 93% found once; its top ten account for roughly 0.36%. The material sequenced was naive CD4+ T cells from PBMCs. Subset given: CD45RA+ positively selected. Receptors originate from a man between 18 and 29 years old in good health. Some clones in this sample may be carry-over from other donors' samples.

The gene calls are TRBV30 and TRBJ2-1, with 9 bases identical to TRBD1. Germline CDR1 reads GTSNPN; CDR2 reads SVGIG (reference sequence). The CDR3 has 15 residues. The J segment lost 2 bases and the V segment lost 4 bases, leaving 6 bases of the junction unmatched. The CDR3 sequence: CAWTRGQGPYNEQFF. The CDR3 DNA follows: TGTGCCTGGACCCGCGGACAGGGGCCCTACAATGAGCAGTTCTTC.

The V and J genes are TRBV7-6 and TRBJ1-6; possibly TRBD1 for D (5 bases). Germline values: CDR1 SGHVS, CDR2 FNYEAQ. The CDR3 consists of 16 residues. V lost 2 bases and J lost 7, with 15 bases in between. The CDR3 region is CASSLLPEGRNSPLHF. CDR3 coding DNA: TGTGCCAGCAGCTTACTTCCGGAGGGGAGGAATTCACCCCTCCACTTT.

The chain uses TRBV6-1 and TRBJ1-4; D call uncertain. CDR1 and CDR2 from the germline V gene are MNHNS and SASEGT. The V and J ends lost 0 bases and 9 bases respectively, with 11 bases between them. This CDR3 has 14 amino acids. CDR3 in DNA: TGTGCCAGCAGTGAAGCGCTTCGGGAGAAAAAACTGTTTTTT. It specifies CASSEALREKKLFF.

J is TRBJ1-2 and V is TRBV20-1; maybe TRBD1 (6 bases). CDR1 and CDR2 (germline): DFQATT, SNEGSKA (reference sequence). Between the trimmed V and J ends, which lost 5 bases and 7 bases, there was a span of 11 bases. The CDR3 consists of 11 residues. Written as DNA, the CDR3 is TGCAGTGCTCATACAGGGCTTGGCTACACCTTC. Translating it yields CSAHTGLGYTF.

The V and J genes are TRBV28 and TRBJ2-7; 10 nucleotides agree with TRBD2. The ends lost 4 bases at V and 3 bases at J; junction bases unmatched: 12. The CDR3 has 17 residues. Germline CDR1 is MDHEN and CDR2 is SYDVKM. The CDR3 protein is CASSSPLSGTSDYEQYF. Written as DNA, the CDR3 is TGTGCCAGCAGTTCTCCCCTCTCCGGGACTAGCGACTACGAGCAGTACTTC. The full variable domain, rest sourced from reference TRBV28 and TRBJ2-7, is DVKVTQSSRYLVKRTGEKVFLECVQDMDHENMFWYRQDPGLGLRLIYFSYDVKMKEKGDIPEGYSVSREKKERFSLILESASTNQTSMYLCASSSPLSGTSDYEQYFGPGTRLTVT.

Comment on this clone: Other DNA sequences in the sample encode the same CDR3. This CDR3 is CASSQGARDYEQYF. The CDR3 nucleotides are TGCGCCAGCAGCCAAGGGGCAAGAGACTACGAGCAGTACTTC. The rearrangement links TRBV4-1 to TRBJ2-7; no clear D. V lost 1 base and J lost 3, with 10 bases in between. The CDR3 sequence is 14 residues long. CDR1 and CDR2 (germline): MGHRA, YSYEKL.

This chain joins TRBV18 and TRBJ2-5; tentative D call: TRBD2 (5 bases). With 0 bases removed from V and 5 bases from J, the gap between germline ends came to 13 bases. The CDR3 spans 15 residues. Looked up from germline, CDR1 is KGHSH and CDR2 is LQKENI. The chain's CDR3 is CASSPPGFSGETQYF. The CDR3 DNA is TGTGCCAGCTCACCACCTGGCTTTTCGGGGGAGACCCAGTACTTC.

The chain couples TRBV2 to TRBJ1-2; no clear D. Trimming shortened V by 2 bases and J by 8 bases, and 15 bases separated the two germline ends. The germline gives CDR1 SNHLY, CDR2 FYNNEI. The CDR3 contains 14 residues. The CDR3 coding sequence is TGTGCCAGCAGTGAATCGTCGGCAGCCGGAGGCTACACCTTC. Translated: CASSESSAAGGYTF.

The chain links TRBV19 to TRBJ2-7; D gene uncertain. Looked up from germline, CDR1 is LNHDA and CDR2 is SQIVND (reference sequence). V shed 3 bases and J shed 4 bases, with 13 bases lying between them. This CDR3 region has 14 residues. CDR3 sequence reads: CASSIRLRIYEQYF. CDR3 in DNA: TGTGCCAGTAGTATTAGGCTACGGATTTACGAGCAGTACTTC. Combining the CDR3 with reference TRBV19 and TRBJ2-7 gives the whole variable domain DGGITQSPKYLFRKEGQNVTLSCEQNLNHDAMYWYRQDPGQGLRLIYYSQIVNDFQKGDIAEGYSVSREKKESFPLTVTSAQKNPTAFYLCASSIRLRIYEQYFGPGTRLTVT.

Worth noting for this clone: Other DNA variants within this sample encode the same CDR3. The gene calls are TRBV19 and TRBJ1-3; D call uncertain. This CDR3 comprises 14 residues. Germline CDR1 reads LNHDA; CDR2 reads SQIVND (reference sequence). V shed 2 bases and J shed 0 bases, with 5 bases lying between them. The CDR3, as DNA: TGTGCCAGTAGTATACCGGGCTCTGGAAACACCATATATTTT. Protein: CASSIPGSGNTIYF.

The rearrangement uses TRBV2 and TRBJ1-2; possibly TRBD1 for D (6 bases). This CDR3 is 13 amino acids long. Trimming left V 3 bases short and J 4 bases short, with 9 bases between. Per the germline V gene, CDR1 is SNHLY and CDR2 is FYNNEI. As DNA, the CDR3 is TGTGCCAGCAGTGAGTCAGGGGCCTATGGCTACACCTTC. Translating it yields CASSESGAYGYTF.

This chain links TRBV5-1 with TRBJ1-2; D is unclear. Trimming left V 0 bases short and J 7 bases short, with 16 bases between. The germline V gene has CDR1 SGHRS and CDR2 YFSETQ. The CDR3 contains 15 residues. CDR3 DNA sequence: TGCGCCAGCAGCTTGGGACTGGTCCTCGACCCTGGCTACACCTTC. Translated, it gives CASSLGLVLDPGYTF.

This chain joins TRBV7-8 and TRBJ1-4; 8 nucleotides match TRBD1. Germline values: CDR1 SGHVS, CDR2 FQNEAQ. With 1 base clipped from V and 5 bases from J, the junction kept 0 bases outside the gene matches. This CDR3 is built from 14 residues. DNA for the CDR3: TGTGCCAGCAGCTTAGGGACAGGGAATGAAAAACTGTTTTTT. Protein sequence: CASSLGTGNEKLFF.

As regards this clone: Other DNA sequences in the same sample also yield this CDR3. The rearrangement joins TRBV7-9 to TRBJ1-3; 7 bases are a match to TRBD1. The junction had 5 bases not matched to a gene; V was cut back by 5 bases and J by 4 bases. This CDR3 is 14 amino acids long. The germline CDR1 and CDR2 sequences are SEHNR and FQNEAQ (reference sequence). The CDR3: CASSPTGAGNTIYF. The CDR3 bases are TGTGCCAGCAGCCCTACAGGGGCCGGAAACACCATATATTTT.

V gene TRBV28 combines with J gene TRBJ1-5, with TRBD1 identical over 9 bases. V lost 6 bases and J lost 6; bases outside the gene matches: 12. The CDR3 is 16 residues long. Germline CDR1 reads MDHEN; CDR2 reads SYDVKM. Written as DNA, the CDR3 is TGTGCCAGCAGGGATCCGGGACAGGGCCCAGGTCAGCCCCAGCATTTT. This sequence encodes CASRDPGQGPGQPQHF.

In nucleotides, the CDR3 is TGTGCCACCAGCAGAGAGGCGGCAGTGAATGAAAAACTGTTTTTT. This gives the protein CATSREAAVNEKLFF. The genes are TRBV15 and TRBJ1-4; unclear D gene. V was pared by 0 bases and J by 5 bases, with 10 bases between. Germline CDR1 reads LNHNV; CDR2 reads YYDKDF (reference sequence). The CDR3 totals 15 residues.

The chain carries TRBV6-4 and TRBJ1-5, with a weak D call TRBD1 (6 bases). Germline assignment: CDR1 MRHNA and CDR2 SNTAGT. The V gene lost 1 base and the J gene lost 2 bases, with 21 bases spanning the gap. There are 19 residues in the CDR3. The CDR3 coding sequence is TGTGCCAGCAGTGACTTGGTCTTTTCAGGGGAGGACGGCAATCAGCCCCAGCATTTT. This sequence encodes CASSDLVFSGEDGNQPQHF.

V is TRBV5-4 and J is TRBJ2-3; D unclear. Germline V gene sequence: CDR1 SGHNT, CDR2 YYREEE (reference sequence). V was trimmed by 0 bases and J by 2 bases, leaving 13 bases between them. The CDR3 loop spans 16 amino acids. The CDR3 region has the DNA TGTGCCAGCAGCTTGGAGGGCCCTAGGGCCACAGATACGCAGTATTTT. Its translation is CASSLEGPRATDTQYF.

The CDR3 DNA reads TGTGCCAGCAGCCCATCTAGGGAGCCAGTTTACGTCGGGGAGCTGTTTTTT. Translation gives CASSPSREPVYVGELFF. The rearrangement links TRBV7-9 to TRBJ2-2; D is perhaps TRBD2 (5 bases). CDR3 length equals 17 residues. With 5 bases removed from V and 7 bases from J, the gap between germline ends came to 23 bases. Germline CDR1 reads SEHNR; CDR2 reads FQNEAQ (reference sequence).

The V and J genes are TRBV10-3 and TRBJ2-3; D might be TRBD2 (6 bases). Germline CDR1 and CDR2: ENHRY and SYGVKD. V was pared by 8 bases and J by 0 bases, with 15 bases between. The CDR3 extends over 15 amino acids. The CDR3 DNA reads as TGTGCCATCGGGGGGAGCGGTACTAGCACAGATACGCAGTATTTT. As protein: CAIGGSGTSTDTQYF.

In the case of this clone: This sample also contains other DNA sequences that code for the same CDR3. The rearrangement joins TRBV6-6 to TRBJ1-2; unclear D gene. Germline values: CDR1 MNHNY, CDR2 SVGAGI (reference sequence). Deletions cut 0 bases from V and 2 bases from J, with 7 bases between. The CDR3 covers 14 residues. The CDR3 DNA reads TGTGCCAGCAGTTACTCTACCGGGAACTATGGCTACACCTTC. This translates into CASSYSTGNYGYTF.

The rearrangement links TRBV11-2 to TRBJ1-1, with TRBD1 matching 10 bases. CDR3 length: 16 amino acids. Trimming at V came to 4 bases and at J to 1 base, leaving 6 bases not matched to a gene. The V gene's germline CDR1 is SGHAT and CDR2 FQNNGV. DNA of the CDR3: TGTGCCAGCAGCTATCGGACAGGGGGGAGGAACACTGAAGCTTTCTTT. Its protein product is CASSYRTGGRNTEAFF.

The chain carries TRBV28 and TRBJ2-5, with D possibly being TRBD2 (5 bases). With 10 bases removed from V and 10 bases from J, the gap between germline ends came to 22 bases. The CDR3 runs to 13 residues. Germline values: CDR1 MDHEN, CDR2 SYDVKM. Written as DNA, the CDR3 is TGTGCCACCCCGAAACCCTTGGCCGAGGGCCAGTACTTC. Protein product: CATPKPLAEGQYF.

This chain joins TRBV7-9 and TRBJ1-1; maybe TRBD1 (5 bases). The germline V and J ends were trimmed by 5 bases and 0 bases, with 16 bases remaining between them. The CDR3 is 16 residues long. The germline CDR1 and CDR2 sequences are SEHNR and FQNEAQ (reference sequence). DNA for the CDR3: TGTGCCAGCAGCCCCTGGGACGGATACATGAACACTGAAGCTTTCTTT. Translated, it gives CASSPWDGYMNTEAFF.

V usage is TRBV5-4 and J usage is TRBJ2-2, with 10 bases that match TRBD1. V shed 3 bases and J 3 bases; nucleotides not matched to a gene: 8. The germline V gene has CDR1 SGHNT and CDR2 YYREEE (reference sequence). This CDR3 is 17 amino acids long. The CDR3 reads CASSSTRDRGDTGELFF. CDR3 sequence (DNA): TGTGCCAGCAGCTCGACCCGGGACAGGGGTGACACCGGGGAGCTGTTTTTT.

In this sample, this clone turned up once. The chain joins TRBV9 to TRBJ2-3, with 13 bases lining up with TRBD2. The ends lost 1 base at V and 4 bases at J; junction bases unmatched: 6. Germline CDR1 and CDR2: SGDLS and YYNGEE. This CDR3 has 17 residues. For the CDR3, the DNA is TGTGCCAGCAGCGTAACTAGCGGGAGGGAGGGGGCAGATACGCAGTATTTT. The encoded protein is CASSVTSGREGADTQYF.